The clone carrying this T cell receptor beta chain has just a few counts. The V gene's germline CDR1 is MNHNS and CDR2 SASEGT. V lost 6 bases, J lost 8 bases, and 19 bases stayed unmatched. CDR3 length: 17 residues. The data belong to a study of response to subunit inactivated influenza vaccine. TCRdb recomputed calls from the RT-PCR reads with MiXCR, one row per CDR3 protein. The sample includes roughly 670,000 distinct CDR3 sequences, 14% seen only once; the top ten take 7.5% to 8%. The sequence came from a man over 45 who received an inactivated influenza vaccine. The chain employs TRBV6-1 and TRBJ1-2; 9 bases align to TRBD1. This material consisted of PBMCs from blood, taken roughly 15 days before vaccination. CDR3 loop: CASSTYLTGTGTTGYTF. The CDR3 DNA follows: TGTGCCAGCAGCACATATCTTACCGGGACAGGGACGACGGGCTACACCTTC.